This passage covers 28 T cell receptor beta chains from one sample sequenced in a study of HIV-infected patients and healthy controls. In TCRdb, the 5' RACE reads were re-called with MiXCR into one record per CDR3 protein. Here the sample spans some 20,000 distinct CDR3 sequences, around a fifth being singletons. The sample comprised CD8+ T cells from blood. These receptors originate from a human donor in good health.

This clonotype was observed a handful of times. The chain uses TRBV27 and TRBJ1-2; D is perhaps TRBD1 (5 bases). Trimming removed 7 bases at V and 8 bases at J, with 23 bases between. This CDR3 region has 15 residues. Per the germline V gene, CDR1 is MNHEY and CDR2 is SMNVEV (reference sequence). The CDR3 spells CASKDLRPGRIGYTF. The CDR3 nucleotides read TGTGCCAGCAAAGACCTAAGGCCAGGGAGAATAGGCTACACCTTC.

The rearrangement uses TRBV27 and TRBJ2-7; TRBD1 or TRBD2 may be the D gene (5 bases each). This CDR3 spans 14 amino acids. With 3 bases removed from V and 2 bases from J, the gap between germline ends came to 11 bases. CDR1 and CDR2 (germline): MNHEY, SMNVEV (reference sequence). The CDR3 sequence: CASSFSGPTYEQYF. For the CDR3, the DNA is TGTGCCAGCAGTTTTTCGGGACCCACCTACGAGCAGTACTTC.

This chain links TRBV4-1 with TRBJ1-5, with D possibly TRBD1 on 5 matching bases. This CDR3 is built from 17 residues. The V end was cut by 2 bases, the J end by 1 base, with 15 bases between. Germline V lookup: CDR1 MGHRA, CDR2 YSYEKL. The CDR3 DNA reads TGCGCCAGCAGCCAAATCAACACAGGCCAAAGCAATCAGCCCCAGCATTTT. It specifies CASSQINTGQSNQPQHF.

This clonotype has at least ten counts. CDR3 loop: CASSVGGGYNQPQHF. The CDR3 bases are TGTGCCAGCAGCGTAGGCGGAGGTTACAATCAGCCCCAGCATTTT. The rearrangement links TRBV9 to TRBJ1-5; no firm D call. The CDR3 is 15 amino acids. Germline-derived CDR1 and CDR2 are SGDLS and YYNGEE. V gave up 0 bases and J gave up 3 bases, with 10 bases separating them.

This chain uses TRBV6-2 or TRBV6-3 with TRBJ2-3; D remains ambiguous. Germline loops: CDR1 MNHEY, CDR2 SVGEGT. Trimming left V 0 bases short and J 0 bases short, with 1 base between. This CDR3 has 13 amino acids. Here the CDR3 DNA reads TGTGCCAGCAGTTACTCCAGCACAGATACGCAGTATTTT. This encodes CASSYSSTDTQYF.

There are many counts of this clonotype. The rearrangement links TRBV12-3 or TRBV12-4 to TRBJ1-1, with TRBD1 identical over 7 bases. The junction had 11 bases not matched to a gene; V was cut back by 4 bases and J by 0 bases. The CDR3 loop spans 17 amino acids. The CDR3 region is CASSWDAGQDVNTEAFF. The DNA for the CDR3 is TGTGCCAGCAGTTGGGACGCAGGACAGGACGTGAACACTGAAGCTTTCTTT.

The chain has TRBV19 and TRBJ1-4, with 11 positions matching TRBD1. The CDR3 is 17 residues long. After removal of 7 bases from V and 2 bases from J, the junction contained 9 bases not matched to a gene. In germline, CDR1 is LNHDA, CDR2 SQIVND (reference sequence). The DNA for the CDR3 is TGTGCCAGTACGCGGCGGGACAGGGGGTCGACTAATGAAAAACTGTTTTTT. Its protein product is CASTRRDRGSTNEKLFF.

This clonotype was found many times. The rearrangement joins TRBV7-9 to TRBJ2-2; D gene uncertain. CDR1 is SEHNR, CDR2 FQNEAQ, per germline (reference sequence). Trimming took off 11 bases at V and 4 bases at J, with 8 bases between the two ends. CDR3 length: 11 residues. CDR3 loop: CASGGTGELFF. The CDR3 DNA follows: TGTGCCTCGGGCGGCACCGGGGAGCTGTTTTTT.

This clonotype was observed once. The gene calls are TRBV20-1 and TRBJ2-7; 7 bases map to TRBD1. Germline-derived CDR1 and CDR2 are DFQATT and SNEGSKA (reference sequence). V gave up 2 bases and J gave up 5 bases; unmatched junction bases: 6. The CDR3 loop spans 13 amino acids. The CDR3 is CSARYRGVNEQYF. The CDR3 nucleotides read TGCAGTGCTAGATACAGGGGTGTGAACGAGCAGTACTTC.

The sample holds many counts of this clonotype. CDR3 sequence (DNA): TGTGCCAGCAGCGTAGAAGGGACTAGCTACAATGAGCAGTTCTTC. Encoded protein: CASSVEGTSYNEQFF. The chain joins TRBV9 to TRBJ2-1, with 8 positions matching TRBD2. Germline V gene lookup returns CDR1 SGDLS and CDR2 YYNGEE. V shed 0 bases, J shed 3 bases, and the junction held 2 bases outside the gene matches. CDR3 length: 15 residues.

The chain employs TRBV19 and TRBJ1-5; no definite D call. The CDR3 length is 15 residues. V gave up 2 bases and J gave up 1 base, with 9 bases separating them. Germline V gene data show CDR1 as LNHDA and CDR2 as SQIVND (reference sequence). The CDR3 loop reads CASSIFLWSNQPQHF. CDR3 bases: TGTGCCAGTAGTATATTTCTTTGGAGCAATCAGCCCCAGCATTTT.

At least ten counts were recorded for this clonotype. The rearrangement links TRBV29-1 to TRBJ2-7, with 7 nucleotides matching TRBD2. Germline values: CDR1 SQVTM, CDR2 ANQGSEA. Trimming removed 3 bases from V and 2 bases from J; junction bases left unmatched: 4. The CDR3 covers 13 residues. The CDR3 sequence is CSVELAVTYEQYF. The CDR3 DNA follows: TGCAGCGTTGAGCTAGCGGTTACCTACGAGCAGTACTTC.

The rearrangement links TRBV7-9 to TRBJ2-1, with 13 bases identical to TRBD2. Trimming cost V 4 bases and J 2 bases; bases outside gene matches: 2. The V gene's germline CDR1 is SEHNR and CDR2 FQNEAQ (reference sequence). This CDR3 comprises 16 residues. For the CDR3, the DNA is TGTGCCAGCAGCTCAACTAGCGGGAGGGCCTACAATGAGCAGTTCTTC. This codes for CASSSTSGRAYNEQFF.

Sample share makes this clonotype medium-sized (0.01 to 0.1%). The chain joins TRBV7-9 to TRBJ1-5; D remains unclear. The CDR3 length is 12 residues. Germline V lookup: CDR1 SEHNR, CDR2 FQNEAQ (reference sequence). V was trimmed by 4 bases and J by 7 bases, leaving 8 bases between them. The CDR3 is CASSSGFQPQHF. The CDR3 bases are TGTGCCAGCAGCTCTGGGTTCCAGCCCCAGCATTTT.

The chain joins TRBV12-3 or TRBV12-4 to TRBJ2-7, with TRBD2 matching 12 bases. The CDR3 covers 14 residues. V lost 3 bases to trimming and J lost 6 bases; unmatched junction nucleotides: 3. This CDR3 reads CASSLWTSGTEQYF. CDR3 bases: TGTGCCAGCAGTTTGTGGACTAGCGGGACCGAGCAGTACTTC.

This clonotype was seen many times. This rearrangement joins TRBV12-3 or TRBV12-4 to TRBJ2-4, with 11 bases fitting TRBD1. The CDR3 has 15 residues. V lost 3 bases, J lost 6 bases, and 4 bases stayed unmatched. The CDR3 DNA reads TGTGCCAGCAGTTTGGGGACAGGGGGATTAAACATTCAGTACTTC. Translated: CASSLGTGGLNIQYF.

This sequence joins TRBV11-2 and TRBJ2-5; 11 bases align to TRBD2. CDR3 size: 18 residues. V lost 6 bases and J lost 3; bases outside the gene matches: 15. Looked up from germline, CDR1 is SGHAT and CDR2 is FQNNGV. The CDR3 protein is CASRKIAGGPATEETQYF. The CDR3 region has the DNA TGTGCCAGCAGAAAAATAGCGGGAGGGCCAGCGACTGAAGAGACCCAGTACTTC.

This chain links TRBV19 with TRBJ2-7; no firm D call. Trimming cost V 1 base and J 0 bases, with 7 bases left between them. The germline CDR1 and CDR2 sequences are LNHDA and SQIVND (reference sequence). The CDR3 runs to 14 residues. CDR3 bases: TGTGCCAGTAGTATAGCTATGGCCTCCTACGAGCAGTACTTC. Encoded protein: CASSIAMASYEQYF.

This clonotype was observed at least ten times. The V call is TRBV4-1, the J call TRBJ1-2; no clear D. CDR3 length equals 15 residues. V was cut by 0 bases and J by 0 bases, with 8 bases left in between. Germline CDR1 reads MGHRA; CDR2 reads YSYEKL. The CDR3 protein is CASSQDRAPNYGYTF. CDR3 DNA sequence: TGCGCCAGCAGCCAAGATAGGGCGCCTAACTATGGCTACACCTTC.

The rearrangement uses TRBV20-1 and TRBJ2-2; the D gene could be TRBD1 or TRBD2 (5 bases each). The V gene's germline CDR1 is DFQATT and CDR2 SNEGSKA (reference sequence). CDR3 length: 13 amino acids. V lost 5 bases and J 4 bases, leaving 11 bases between the germline ends. Here the CDR3 reads CSAWDPGTGELFF. In DNA form, the CDR3 reads TGCAGTGCTTGGGACCCGGGCACCGGGGAGCTGTTTTTT.

This chain connects TRBV27 to TRBJ2-5, with D hard to call. Germline lookup yields CDR1 MNHEY and CDR2 SMNVEV (reference sequence). The CDR3 loop spans 13 amino acids. Trimming took 4 bases from V and 5 from J, leaving 11 bases between them. The DNA for the CDR3 is TGTGCCAGCAGTTCCCATAGTTGGGAGACCCAGTACTTC. Protein: CASSSHSWETQYF.

This clonotype was counted between two and nine times. The chain carries TRBV29-1 and TRBJ1-2; D is unresolved. Looked up from germline, CDR1 is SQVTM and CDR2 is ANQGSEA. Trimming removed 0 bases at V and 2 bases at J, with 10 bases between. The CDR3 totals 14 residues. CDR3 region: CSVEDQRSNYGYTF. The CDR3 nucleotides read TGCAGCGTTGAAGATCAAAGATCCAACTATGGCTACACCTTC.

There are many counts of this clonotype. The DNA of the CDR3 is TGTGCCAGCAGTGAATCAGGGAACACTGAAGCTTTCTTT. As protein: CASSESGNTEAFF. The J gene is TRBJ1-1, the V gene TRBV25-1, with D hard to call. The germline V and J ends were trimmed by 1 base and 1 base, with 4 bases remaining between them. The CDR3 loop spans 13 amino acids. Germline CDR1 and CDR2: MGHDK and SYGVNS.

Only a few counts were recorded for this clonotype. This CDR3 reads CASSLGGNVDNEQFF. The CDR3, as DNA: TGTGCCAGCAGTTTAGGGGGGAATGTTGACAATGAGCAGTTCTTC. The chain uses TRBV27 and TRBJ2-1, with D possibly matching TRBD2 (6 bases). There are 15 residues in the CDR3. Germline assignment: CDR1 MNHEY and CDR2 SMNVEV (reference sequence). Trimming stripped 2 bases from V and 5 bases from J, with 13 bases between.

The rearrangement links TRBV9 to TRBJ2-3; tentative D call: TRBD2 (7 bases). The CDR3 is 15 amino acids. V was cut by 2 bases and J by 2 bases, with 12 bases left in between. Germline V gene sequence: CDR1 SGDLS, CDR2 YYNGEE. The CDR3 spells CASSVEGGPTDTQYF. Written as DNA, the CDR3 is TGTGCCAGCAGCGTGGAGGGGGGGCCCACAGATACGCAGTATTTT.

This clonotype occurred a few times. V usage is TRBV28 and J usage is TRBJ2-7, with D perhaps TRBD2 (6 bases). There are 11 residues in the CDR3. From germline, CDR1 is MDHEN and CDR2 SYDVKM. The V and J ends lost 8 bases and 2 bases respectively, with 7 bases between them. The CDR3: CASGGPYEQYF. Here the CDR3 DNA reads TGTGCCAGCGGAGGGCCCTACGAGCAGTACTTC.

The chain uses TRBV12-3 or TRBV12-4 and TRBJ2-6, with 9 positions matching TRBD1. This CDR3 contains 20 residues. Trimming removed 6 bases from V and 3 bases from J; junction bases left unmatched: 18. CDR3 nucleotide sequence: TGTGCCAGCAGATATACGAAGTCCGGGACAGGGTCGAGTGGGGCCAACGTCCTGACTTTC. This encodes CASRYTKSGTGSSGANVLTF.

This clonotype was seen a few times. This rearrangement joins TRBV14 to TRBJ2-2; either TRBD1 or TRBD2 may supply D (5 bases each). The V end lost 0 bases, the J end lost 6 bases, and 23 bases lay between the germline ends. This CDR3 contains 19 residues. Germline-derived CDR1 and CDR2 are SGHDN and FVKESK. The CDR3 region is CASSQDPARAGGRAGELFF. The CDR3 DNA reads TGTGCCAGCAGCCAAGATCCCGCCAGGGCGGGTGGACGTGCCGGGGAGCTGTTTTTT. Full variable domain (missing parts from reference TRBV14 and TRBJ2-2): EAGVTQFPSHSVIEKGQTVTLRCDPISGHDNLYWYRRVMGKEIKFLLHFVKESKQDESGMPNNRFLAERTGGTYSTLKVQPAELEDSGVYFCASSQDPARAGGRAGELFFGEGSRLTVL.